The TCR beta chain under discussion was sequenced for a study of T cells in Graves' hyperthyroidism and ophthalmopathy. General study points: Most thyroid-expanded clonotypes above 0.001 were also found in blood.

Looked up from germline, CDR1 is SGDLS and CDR2 is YYNGEE. Losses at the gene ends were 7 bases for V and 5 bases for J; bases not matched to a gene: 7. The CDR3 has 14 residues. On this clonotype itself: Its antigen is unidentified.

Patients between 18 and 65 years old had hyperthyroidism, newly diagnosed and lasting under 2 months. Every diagnosis used clinical symptoms, serum thyroxine and TRAb, thyroid ultrasound and orbital computed tomography. There were TCR beta CDR3 regions amplified from RNA transcripts. The HTBI primer set was used in a first-round RT-PCR of the TCR CDR3. From the multiplex PCR reads, TCRdb called clonotypes with MiXCR, one entry per CDR3 protein. The table includes around 720,000 distinct CDR3 sequences, about 35% detected once. Sequencing was done on a sample of blood. The chain is built from TRBV9 and TRBJ2-5; 11 bases map to TRBD2. The sequence came from a woman aged 40 to 50 with Graves' hyperthyroidism. The CDR3 bases are TGTGCCAGCGGTGGTAGCGGGGGGGCGGAGACCCAGTACTTC. This sequence encodes CASGGSGGAETQYF. Drawing the rest from reference TRBV9 and TRBJ2-5, the complete variable domain is DSGVTQTPKHLITATGQRVTLRCSPRSGDLSVYWYQQSLDQGLQFLIQYYNGEERAKGNILERFSAQQFPDLHSELNLSSLELGDSALYFCASGGSGGAETQYFGPGTRLLVL.